The clone carrying this T cell receptor (beta chain) was seen repeatedly, ten times or more. V was shortened by 6 bases and J by 0 bases, with 11 bases between the two germline ends. Germline assignment: CDR1 MNHEY and CDR2 SVGEGT. The CDR3 spans 14 residues. The sample comes from a study of spatial heterogeneity in lung cancer. The time point is: sample taken at primary tumor resection. Sequencing of whole RNA from tumor, nontumor lung or frozen PBMC involved no sorting. Each molecule of TCR cDNA was tagged with one unique molecular identifier. TCRdb re-called the 5' RACE reads through MiXCR, storing one row per CDR3 protein. This table has 20,000 to 30,000 distinct CDR3 sequences, more than 10% appearing once.

The TCR was taken from a female donor with early-stage non-small cell lung cancer. The gene calls are TRBV6-2 or TRBV6-3 and TRBJ1-1; D not certain. Material: PBMCs, obtained at surgery. The CDR3 DNA follows: TGTGCCAGCAGCTCCGGGAGATTGAACACTGAAGCTTTCTTT. It is translated as CASSSGRLNTEAFF.